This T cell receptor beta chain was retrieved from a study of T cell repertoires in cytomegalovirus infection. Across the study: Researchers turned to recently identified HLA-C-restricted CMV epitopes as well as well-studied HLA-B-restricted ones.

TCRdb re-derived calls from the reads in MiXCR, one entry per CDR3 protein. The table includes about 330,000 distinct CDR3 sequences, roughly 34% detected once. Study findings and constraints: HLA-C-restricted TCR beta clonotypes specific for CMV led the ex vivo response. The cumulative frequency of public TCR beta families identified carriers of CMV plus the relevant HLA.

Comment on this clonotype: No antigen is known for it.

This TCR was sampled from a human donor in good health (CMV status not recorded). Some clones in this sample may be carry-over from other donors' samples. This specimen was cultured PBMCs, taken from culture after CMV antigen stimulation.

The CDR3 DNA sequence: TGTGCCATCAGTGAGTCTCGGGCGGCCCTGAACACTGAAGCTTTCTTT. Its translation: CAISESRAALNTEAFF. The chain links TRBV10-3 to TRBJ1-1, with D unresolved. V gave up 0 bases and J gave up 0 bases, with 11 bases separating them. This CDR3 spans 16 amino acids. Germline CDR1 ENHRY, CDR2 SYGVKD.